The 24 T cell receptor beta chains reported below all come from one sample, sequenced in a study of graft-versus-host responses after intestinal transplantation. Here immunoSEQ multiplex PCR was the method, and the copy in TCRdb shows in-frame clones only, minus some. The profile shows about 120,000 clones, approximately 95% of them singletons. No antigen is known for these receptors. The specimen was unstimulated CD8+ T cells sorted from spleen or lymph node cells, collected before intestinal transplant. The receptor set was obtained from a human donor who received an intestinal transplant.

The V and J genes are TRBV28 and TRBJ2-1; D gene uncertain. The germline CDR1 and CDR2 sequences are MDHEN and SYDVKM. V dropped 3 bases and J dropped 10 bases, with 10 bases sitting between them. The CDR3 totals 12 residues. CDR3 protein: CASSLAPEEQFF. The CDR3 bases are TGTGCCAGCAGTTTGGCACCAGAGGAGCAGTTCTTC.

This chain uses TRBV2 with TRBJ2-1; D is perhaps TRBD1 (6 bases). This CDR3 spans 14 amino acids. Trimming removed 4 bases at V and 3 bases at J, with 10 bases between. In germline, CDR1 is SNHLY, CDR2 FYNNEI. This CDR3 reads CASSAQGSYNEQFF. DNA of the CDR3: TGTGCCAGCAGTGCACAGGGTAGCTACAATGAGCAGTTCTTC. Full variable domain (rest looked up from reference TRBV2 and TRBJ2-1): EPEVTQTPSHQVTQMGQEVILRCVPISNHLYFYWYRQILGQKVEFLVSFYNNEISEKSEIFDDQFSVERPDGSNFTLKIRSTKLEDSAMYFCASSAQGSYNEQFFGPGTRLTVL.

This sequence joins TRBV2 and TRBJ1-1; tentative D call: TRBD1 (5 bases). The germline V gene encodes CDR1 SNHLY and CDR2 FYNNEI. The V gene lost 6 bases and the J gene lost 1 base, with 12 bases spanning the gap. This CDR3 has 14 residues. CDR3 coding DNA: TGTGCCAGCAGAGTGGGACCGCCGAACACTGAAGCTTTCTTT. Translating gives CASRVGPPNTEAFF. Complete variable domain (other parts from reference TRBV2 and TRBJ1-1): EPEVTQTPSHQVTQMGQEVILRCVPISNHLYFYWYRQILGQKVEFLVSFYNNEISEKSEIFDDQFSVERPDGSNFTLKIRSTKLEDSAMYFCASRVGPPNTEAFFGQGTRLTVV.

The chain couples TRBV7-9 to TRBJ2-1, with unresolved D. Germline assignment: CDR1 SEHNR and CDR2 FQNEAQ (reference sequence). CDR3 length: 14 residues. The V gene lost 5 bases and the J gene lost 12 bases, with 20 bases spanning the gap. CDR3 region: CASSPALGIGRQFF. The CDR3 DNA reads TGTGCCAGCAGCCCAGCATTAGGAATTGGTCGGCAGTTCTTC.

The chain uses TRBV6-6 and TRBJ1-5, with D tentatively TRBD1 (5 bases). The CDR3 extends over 14 amino acids. Germline V gene lookup returns CDR1 MNHNY and CDR2 SVGAGI (reference sequence). Trimming pared 6 bases from V and 3 bases from J, leaving 12 bases between. CDR3 loop: CASSSQVSNQPQHF. The CDR3 nucleotides read TGTGCCAGCAGCTCACAGGTTTCCAATCAGCCCCAGCATTTT.

V usage is TRBV5-6 and J usage is TRBJ2-7; D gene unclear. CDR3 size: 12 residues. Between the trimmed V and J ends, which lost 0 bases and 4 bases, there was a span of 5 bases. Germline lookup yields CDR1 SGHDT and CDR2 YYEEEE. The CDR3, as DNA: TGTGCCAGCAGCTTGGGGGTGTACGAGCAGTACTTC. Protein product: CASSLGVYEQYF.

This clone was observed once. This chain links TRBV2 with TRBJ1-5, with D perhaps matching TRBD1 (5 bases). The V end lost 6 bases, the J end lost 2 bases, and 14 bases lay between the germline ends. In germline, CDR1 is SNHLY, CDR2 FYNNEI. The CDR3 runs to 15 residues. Here the CDR3 reads CASRFQGFGNQPQHF. The CDR3 coding sequence is TGTGCCAGCAGGTTCCAGGGTTTTGGCAATCAGCCCCAGCATTTT.

The chain combines TRBV19 with TRBJ2-7, with D perhaps matching TRBD2 (6 bases). The CDR3 spans 14 residues. Germline loops: CDR1 LNHDA, CDR2 SQIVND (reference sequence). Trimming took 3 bases from V and 1 from J, leaving 10 bases between them. The CDR3 coding sequence is TGTGCCAGTAGTATGACTAGTGGGTCCTACGAGCAGTACTTC. Protein: CASSMTSGSYEQYF.

The chain links TRBV5-6 to TRBJ2-1; maybe TRBD2 (5 bases). This CDR3 has 16 residues. V lost 4 bases to trimming and J lost 6 bases, with 20 bases between them. Germline CDR1 reads SGHDT; CDR2 reads YYEEEE. CDR3 nucleotide sequence: TGTGCCAGCAGCGGCCCCCGGGAAGGATGGAGCAATGAGCAGTTCTTC. Translating it yields CASSGPREGWSNEQFF.

In regard to this clone: The junction departs from germline at one end; a sequencing error may be responsible. The genes are TRBV7-9 and TRBJ2-1; D is ambiguous. In germline, CDR1 is SEHNR, CDR2 FQNEAQ (reference sequence). The CDR3 spans 12 residues. The CDR3 loop is CASILARSEQFF. Here the CDR3 DNA reads TGTGCCAGCATCTTAGCCCGGTCTGAGCAGTTCTTC.

The V call is TRBV27, the J call TRBJ2-3, with TRBD2 matching over 12 bases. The germline CDR1 and CDR2 sequences are MNHEY and SMNVEV (reference sequence). J was trimmed by 5 bases and V by 2 bases; bases with no gene match: 2. The CDR3 length is 15 residues. CDR3 loop: CASSLPTSGRDTQYF. The CDR3 region has the DNA TGTGCCAGCAGTTTACCGACTAGCGGGAGAGATACGCAGTATTTT.

Here the CDR3 reads CASTRRQGTDGYTF. CDR3 DNA: TGTGCCAGCACCCGGAGGCAGGGGACGGATGGCTACACCTTC. The rearrangement links TRBV5-8 to TRBJ1-2, with D possibly TRBD1 on 6 matching bases. Germline CDR1 SGHTS, CDR2 YDEGEE. Trimming stripped 6 bases from V and 6 bases from J, with 18 bases between. The CDR3 covers 14 residues. Supplemented by reference TRBV5-8 and TRBJ1-2, the full variable domain reads EAGVTQSPTHLIKTRGQQATLRCSPISGHTSVYWYQQALGLGLQFLLWYDEGEERNRGNFPPRFSGRQFPNYSSELNVNALELEDSALYLCASTRRQGTDGYTFGSGTRLTVV.

This chain connects TRBV10-3 to TRBJ1-1; maybe TRBD1 (5 bases). Germline loops: CDR1 ENHRY, CDR2 SYGVKD. The length of the CDR3 is 16 residues. V lost 0 bases and J lost 0, with 11 bases in between. CDR3: CAISESLEGLNTEAFF. The CDR3 coding sequence is TGTGCCATCAGTGAGTCGTTAGAGGGGTTGAACACTGAAGCTTTCTTT.

For this clone: In the same sample, other DNA sequences code for this CDR3. The CDR3 is CASSVARTSGSNEQFF. The CDR3 DNA sequence: TGTGCCAGCAGCGTAGCTAGGACTAGCGGGAGCAATGAGCAGTTCTTC. This chain links TRBV9 with TRBJ2-1, with TRBD2 matching over 13 bases. V was clipped by 0 bases and J by 6 bases; unmatched bases: 3. Germline values: CDR1 SGDLS, CDR2 YYNGEE. CDR3 size: 16 residues.

The chain is built from TRBV4-1 and TRBJ1-5; TRBD1 is a possible D gene (5 bases). This CDR3 contains 18 residues. Trimming took off 0 bases at V and 4 bases at J, with 19 bases between the two ends. CDR1 is MGHRA and CDR2 is YSYEKL in the germline V gene. The CDR3: CASSQDLEDLRGNQPQHF. The CDR3 DNA is TGCGCCAGCAGCCAAGATCTTGAGGATTTACGGGGGAATCAGCCCCAGCATTTT.

This chain links TRBV10-3 with TRBJ1-3; perhaps TRBD1 as D (5 bases). The CDR3 totals 15 residues. The germline gives CDR1 ENHRY, CDR2 SYGVKD. Trimming removed 3 bases at V and 2 bases at J, with 11 bases between. The CDR3, as DNA: TGTGCCATCAGTGAAAGGGGTATGGCTGGAAACACCATATATTTT. This gives the protein CAISERGMAGNTIYF.

This clone was seen just once. The V and J genes are TRBV15 and TRBJ2-1; no reliable D call. V shed 3 bases and J shed 6 bases, with 6 bases lying between them. Germline loops: CDR1 LNHNV, CDR2 YYDKDF (reference sequence). The CDR3 has 12 amino acids. The CDR3 spells CATSSLGNEQFF. Written as DNA, the CDR3 is TGTGCCACCAGCAGTTTAGGCAATGAGCAGTTCTTC. Filled out from reference TRBV15 and TRBJ2-1, the complete variable domain reads DAMVIQNPRYQVTQFGKPVTLSCSQTLNHNVMYWYQQKSSQAPKLLFHYYDKDFNNEADTPDNFQSRRPNTSFCFLDIRSPGLGDTAMYLCATSSLGNEQFFGPGTRLTVL.

The genes are TRBV7-4 and TRBJ1-2; 7 bases are a match to TRBD1. Trimming cost V 5 bases and J 8 bases; bases outside gene matches: 5. CDR3 length: 12 amino acids. Germline values: CDR1 SGHVT, CDR2 SQSDAQ. In DNA form, the CDR3 reads TGTGCCAGCAGCGGCAGACAGGGCGGCTACACCTTC. This sequence encodes CASSGRQGGYTF.

V usage is TRBV27 and J usage is TRBJ1-1; TRBD1 might be the D (6 bases). The V gene lost 4 bases and the J gene lost 5 bases, with 14 bases spanning the gap. The V gene's germline CDR1 is MNHEY and CDR2 SMNVEV (reference sequence). CDR3 length: 14 amino acids. CDR3 bases: TGTGCCAGCAGTTATGGGGGGCCGGGAACTGAAGCTTTCTTT. It translates to CASSYGGPGTEAFF.

The chain is built from TRBV9 and TRBJ2-2; D call uncertain. V was shortened by 1 base and J by 6 bases, with 10 bases between the two germline ends. From germline, CDR1 is SGDLS and CDR2 YYNGEE. This CDR3 has 14 amino acids. This chain's CDR3 is CASSVLVIPGELFF. The CDR3 bases are TGTGCCAGCAGCGTACTAGTTATTCCCGGGGAGCTGTTTTTT. Complete variable domain (other parts from reference TRBV9 and TRBJ2-2): DSGVTQTPKHLITATGQRVTLRCSPRSGDLSVYWYQQSLDQGLQFLIQYYNGEERAKGNILERFSAQQFPDLHSELNLSSLELGDSALYFCASSVLVIPGELFFGEGSRLTVL.

The chain uses TRBV15 and TRBJ1-1, with D perhaps matching TRBD1 (5 bases). Trimming removed 0 bases at V and 0 bases at J, with 17 bases between. The CDR3 has 18 amino acids. Per germline, CDR1 LNHNV and CDR2 YYDKDF (reference sequence). CDR3 DNA: TGTGCCACCAGCAGAGATCGGCTTGGTCAGGGTTTGAACACTGAAGCTTTCTTT. Translation: CATSRDRLGQGLNTEAFF.

The V and J genes are TRBV5-4 and TRBJ2-5; 7 bases align to TRBD2. The J call could be wrong; TRBJ2-7 is a better fit for the DNA end. CDR1 is SGHNT and CDR2 is YYREEE in the germline V gene (reference sequence). The length of the CDR3 is 13 residues. CDR3 amino acids: CASSFRGSYEQYF. As DNA, the CDR3 is TGTGCCAGCAGCTTCCGCGGGAGCTACGAGCAGTACTTC.

The chain couples TRBV5-6 to TRBJ2-1, with TRBD1 as a possible D gene (6 bases). Trimming stripped 2 bases from V and 3 bases from J, with 15 bases between. Germline V gives CDR1 SGHDT, CDR2 YYEEEE. The CDR3 runs to 16 residues. The CDR3 DNA follows: TGTGCCAGCAGCTTCTTGAAGGGGGTGGACTACAATGAGCAGTTCTTC. Translation: CASSFLKGVDYNEQFF.

V and J are TRBV19 and TRBJ2-1; 9 bases are shared with TRBD2. CDR3 length: 20 residues. V was clipped by 3 bases and J by 3 bases; unmatched bases: 18. CDR1 and CDR2 from the germline V gene are LNHDA and SQIVND (reference sequence). CDR3 protein: CASSITRQGAREGHYNEQFF. Here the CDR3 DNA reads TGTGCCAGTAGTATCACCAGACAGGGTGCGCGGGAGGGACACTACAATGAGCAGTTCTTC.